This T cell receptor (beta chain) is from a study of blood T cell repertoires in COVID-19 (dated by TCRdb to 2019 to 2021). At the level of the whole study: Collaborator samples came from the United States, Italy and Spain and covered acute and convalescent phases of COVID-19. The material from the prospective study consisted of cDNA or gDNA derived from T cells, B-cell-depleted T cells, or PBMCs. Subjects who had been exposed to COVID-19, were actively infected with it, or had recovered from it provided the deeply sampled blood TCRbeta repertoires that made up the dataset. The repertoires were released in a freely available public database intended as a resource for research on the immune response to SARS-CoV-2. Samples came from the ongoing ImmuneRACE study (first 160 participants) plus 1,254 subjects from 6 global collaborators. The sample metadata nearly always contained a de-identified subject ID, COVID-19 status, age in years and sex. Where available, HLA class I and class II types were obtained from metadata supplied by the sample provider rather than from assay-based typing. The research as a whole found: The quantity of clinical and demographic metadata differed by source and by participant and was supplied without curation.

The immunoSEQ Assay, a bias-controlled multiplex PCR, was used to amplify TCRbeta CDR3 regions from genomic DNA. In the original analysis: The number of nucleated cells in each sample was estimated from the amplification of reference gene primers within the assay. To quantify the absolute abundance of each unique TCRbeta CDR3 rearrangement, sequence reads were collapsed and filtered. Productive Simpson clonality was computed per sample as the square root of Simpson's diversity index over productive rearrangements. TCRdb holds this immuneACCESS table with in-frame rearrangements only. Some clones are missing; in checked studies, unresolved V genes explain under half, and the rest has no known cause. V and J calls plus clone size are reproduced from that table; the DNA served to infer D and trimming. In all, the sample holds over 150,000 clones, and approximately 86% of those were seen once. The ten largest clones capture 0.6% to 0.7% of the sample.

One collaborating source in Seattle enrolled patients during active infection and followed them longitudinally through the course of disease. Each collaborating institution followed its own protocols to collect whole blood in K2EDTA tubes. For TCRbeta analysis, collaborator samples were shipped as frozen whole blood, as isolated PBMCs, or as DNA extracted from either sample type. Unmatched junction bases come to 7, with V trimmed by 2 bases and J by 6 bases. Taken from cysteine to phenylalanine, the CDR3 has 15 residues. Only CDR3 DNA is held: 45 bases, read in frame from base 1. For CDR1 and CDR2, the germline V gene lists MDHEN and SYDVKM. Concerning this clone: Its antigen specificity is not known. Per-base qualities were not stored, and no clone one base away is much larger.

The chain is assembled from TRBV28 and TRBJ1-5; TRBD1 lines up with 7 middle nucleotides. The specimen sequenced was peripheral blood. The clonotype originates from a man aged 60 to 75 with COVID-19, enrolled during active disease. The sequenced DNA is TGTGCCAGCAGTTTAGGGCAGGGGGTGGTTCAGCCCCAGCATTTT. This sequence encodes CASSLGQGVVQPQHF.